This T cell receptor beta chain stems from a study of cytotoxic CD8 clonotypes in ibrutinib-treated CLL. Whole-study context: Enrolment comprised under twelve relapsed/refractory and about 14 treatment-naive patients; under 18 were IGHV unmutated. A median 12 months of treatment, range 6 to 36, preceded the collection of response samples.

Some clones are missing from TCRdb's copy, which holds only in-frame ones; the method was immunoSEQ multiplex PCR. The repertoire consists of approximately 340,000 clones, with approximately 67% occurring once and the leading ten covering approximately 6%. This clone came up a few times. As yet, its antigen is unknown. From germline, CDR1 is MNHNY and CDR2 SVGAGI (reference sequence). V was clipped by 6 bases and J by 3 bases, with 12 bases between them. The length of the CDR3 is 13 residues. General study results and limits: Relative to age-matched healthy donors, clonality at baseline was higher, and it tracked circulating CD8+ T-cell counts.

Sequencing used PBMCs, obtained after 36 months of ibrutinib treatment. J is TRBJ2-7 and V is TRBV6-6; no clear D gene. The sequence was collected from a human donor with chronic lymphocytic leukemia. CDR3 protein: CASRRPAGYEQYF. The DNA of the CDR3 is TGTGCCAGCAGACGGCCTGCAGGCTACGAGCAGTACTTC.